This TCR beta chain was sequenced for a study of T-cell memory formation after mild COVID-19. Study findings and constraints: Specificity for SARS-CoV-2 was not confirmed among the second-wave clones peaking on day 37. A balance of CD4 and CD8 characterized clones contracting day 15 to 85, whereas later expanders leaned CD4+.

TCRdb passed the 5' RACE reads through MiXCR, listing each CDR3 protein once. The table includes approximately 100,000 distinct CDR3 sequences, 9.5% to 15% detected once. Germline loops: CDR1 LGHNA, CDR2 YSLEER. V lost 0 bases, J lost 0 bases, and 18 bases lay in between. This CDR3 region has 19 residues. This clonotype has ten or more counts. Its antigen is unknown. The V gene is TRBV4-3, the J gene TRBJ1-3; D remains unclear. Input material: PBMCs or a T cell subset sorted from them (not recorded which). The receptor comes from an adult woman who had mild COVID-19 (a few samples of this study predate the infection). Cell type and time point are not known. CDR3 sequence (DNA): TGCGCCAGCAGCCAAGATCGATCGCCGGGGTGGGGCTCTGGAAACACCATATATTTT. It translates to CASSQDRSPGWGSGNTIYF.